Listed here are 8 T cell receptor beta chains from one sample, sequenced in a study of blood T cell repertoires in COVID-19. TCRdb's copy holds only in-frame clones and misses some; the assay was immunoSEQ multiplex PCR. The repertoire consists of around 300,000 clones, with approximately 92% occurring once and the leading ten covering 2.4%. Material: PBMCs or T cells enriched from blood (not recorded which). These receptors all come from a woman younger than 35 who had recovered from COVID-19.

The rearrangement joins TRBV29-1 to TRBJ1-2, with D possibly being TRBD1 (6 bases). V dropped 5 bases and J dropped 2 bases, with 18 bases sitting between them. The CDR3 is made up of 15 amino acids. From germline, CDR1 is SQVTM and CDR2 ANQGSEA. Here the CDR3 DNA reads TGCAGCGTTCGTACCCCAGGGGCGTTAAACTATGGCTACACCTTC. Its protein product is CSVRTPGALNYGYTF. The full variable domain, completed using reference TRBV29-1 and TRBJ1-2, is SAVISQKPSRDICQRGTSLTIQCQVDSQVTMMFWYRQQPGQSLTLIATANQGSEATYESGFVIDKFPISRPNLTFSTLTVSNMSPEDSSIYLCSVRTPGALNYGYTFGSGTRLTVV.

The chain links TRBV11-2 to TRBJ2-7, with 10 bases that match TRBD2. J gave up 5 bases and V 1 base, and 5 bases lay outside the gene matches. The CDR3 sequence is 15 residues long. CDR1 and CDR2 (germline): SGHAT, FQNNGV. CDR3 loop: CASSLGEAGGDEQYF. The CDR3 DNA reads as TGTGCCAGCAGCTTAGGTGAAGCGGGGGGGGACGAGCAGTACTTC.

The table lists this clone with a count of one. This rearrangement joins TRBV6-2 or TRBV6-3 to TRBJ1-6; 7 bases are shared with TRBD1. This CDR3 is built from 17 residues. Trimming at V came to 0 bases and at J to 10 bases, leaving 12 bases not matched to a gene. Germline-derived CDR1 and CDR2 are MNHEY and SVGEGT. The CDR3 is CASSYSIPGTAGSPLHF. The DNA for the CDR3 is TGTGCCAGCAGTTACTCGATCCCCGGGACAGCAGGGTCACCCCTCCACTTT.

The rearrangement links TRBV18 to TRBJ2-5, with a weak D call TRBD2 (6 bases). V was trimmed by 6 bases and J by 5 bases, leaving 10 bases between them. The V gene's germline CDR1 is KGHSH and CDR2 LQKENI. There are 12 residues in the CDR3. CDR3 region: CASSRGWETQYF. The CDR3 bases are TGTGCCAGCTCGCGGGGCTGGGAGACCCAGTACTTC. Filled out from reference TRBV18 and TRBJ2-5, the complete variable domain reads NAGVMQNPRHLVRRRGQEARLRCSPMKGHSHVYWYRQLPEEGLKFMVYLQKENIIDESGMPKERFSAEFPKEGPSILRIQQVVRGDSAAYFCASSRGWETQYFGPGTRLLVL.

The V and J genes are TRBV14 and TRBJ1-1; D is uncertain. The CDR3 is made up of 17 amino acids. Germline loops: CDR1 SGHDN, CDR2 FVKESK. V was pared by 0 bases and J by 1 base, with 15 bases between. The CDR3 DNA sequence: TGTGCCAGCAGCCAAGATTCGGAAAACAGATGGAACACTGAAGCTTTCTTT. Translated: CASSQDSENRWNTEAFF.

V is TRBV12-3 or TRBV12-4 and J is TRBJ2-7, with D maybe TRBD1 (6 bases). Trimming took off 2 bases at V and 3 bases at J, with 8 bases between the two ends. The CDR3 runs 13 residues. CDR3 protein: CASSLKGDYEQYF. CDR3 sequence (DNA): TGTGCCAGCAGTTTAAAGGGGGACTACGAGCAGTACTTC.

The rearrangement uses TRBV29-1 and TRBJ1-4; 8 nucleotides agree with TRBD1. This CDR3 has 12 amino acids. The germline V gene has CDR1 SQVTM and CDR2 ANQGSEA. The trim removed 6 bases at V and 7 bases at J, leaving 4 bases unmatched. Here the CDR3 DNA reads TGCAGCGTCCAGGGGGCGAGTGAAAAACTGTTTTTT. Its protein is CSVQGASEKLFF.

This clone was counted once. This chain connects TRBV30 to TRBJ1-2; no clear D. Looked up from germline, CDR1 is GTSNPN and CDR2 is SVGIG (reference sequence). V dropped 0 bases and J dropped 4 bases, with 9 bases sitting between them. The CDR3 contains 13 residues. The CDR3 DNA reads TGTGCCTGGAGTGTAAAGGCGGTCTATGGCTACACCTTC. Translating it yields CAWSVKAVYGYTF.